The present T cell receptor (beta chain) was sequenced within a study of CD8 T cells in Susac syndrome. TEMRA cells underwent FACS enrichment and CD8+ and CD4+ T cells underwent negative isolation. Looked up from germline, CDR1 is MNHNY and CDR2 is SVGAGI (reference sequence). The CDR3 runs 14 residues. V lost 2 bases and J lost 5; bases outside the gene matches: 2. Reverse transcription of roughly 0.45 to 1 ug RNA was carried out with random hexamers. TCRdb independently ran MiXCR on the immunoSEQ multiplex PCR reads; one entry per CDR3 protein. The table includes roughly 130,000 distinct CDR3 sequences, less than 95% detected once.

V and J are TRBV6-6 and TRBJ1-2, with 10 bases aligning to TRBD1. What was sequenced was CD4+ T cells from PBMCs. This receptor was taken from a human donor with multiple sclerosis. Here the CDR3 DNA reads TGTGCCAGCAGTTACGGGACAGGGGTTTATGGCTACACCTTC. This sequence encodes CASSYGTGVYGYTF.